Below are 12 T cell receptor beta chains sequenced from a single sample in a study of T cell repertoires in aging, cancer and after chemotherapy. TCR beta rearrangements were amplified from peripheral blood genomic DNA. TRB rearrangements spanning V, D and J were amplified using mixed TRB-A/B primers. TCRdb recomputed calls from the multiplex PCR reads with MiXCR, one row per CDR3 protein. The table shows some 620 distinct CDR3 sequences, with 30% to 40% occurring only once. The sequenced sample consisted of blood. These TCRs come from a human donor with a blood cancer.

This clonotype is labeled as medium-sized. The chain is built from TRBV12-3 or TRBV12-4 and TRBJ1-1, with 9 bases aligning to TRBD1. With 0 bases clipped from V and 7 bases from J, the junction kept 3 bases outside the gene matches. The CDR3 is 14 amino acids. The CDR3 coding sequence is TGTGCCAGCAGTTTAGCACAGGGGGCCCGTGAAGCTTTCTTT. This gives the protein CASSLAQGAREAFF.

The chain carries TRBV11-1 and TRBJ2-5; 8 bases align to TRBD2. Germline V lookup: CDR1 SGHAT, CDR2 FQDESV (reference sequence). The CDR3 is 14 amino acids. V lost 7 bases and J lost 5; bases outside the gene matches: 9. The CDR3: CASTRGGNPETQYF. The CDR3 DNA sequence: TGTGCCAGCACCCGGGGGGGTAATCCCGAGACCCAGTACTTC.

The V and J genes are TRBV5-4 and TRBJ1-3; D uncertain. The CDR3 contains 13 residues. Between the trimmed V and J ends, which lost 0 bases and 4 bases, there was a span of 5 bases. Germline CDR1 is SGHNT and CDR2 is YYREEE (reference sequence). The CDR3 DNA follows: TGTGCCAGCAGCTTGGAAGGGGGAAACACCATATATTTT. Its translation is CASSLEGGNTIYF.

The V gene is TRBV27, the J gene TRBJ2-1, with 13 bases aligning to TRBD2. V lost 3 bases and J lost 7; bases outside the gene matches: 3. The CDR3 has 15 residues. CDR1 MNHEY and CDR2 SMNVEV come from the germline V gene (reference sequence). The CDR3 DNA reads TGTGCCAGCAGTTTGGGACTAGCGGGAAGTAATGAGCAGTTCTTC. Translating gives CASSLGLAGSNEQFF.

By share, this clonotype ranks as large (0.1 to 1%). This sequence joins TRBV6-6 and TRBJ2-5, with TRBD2 identical over 16 bases. Per germline, CDR1 MNHNY and CDR2 SVGAGI (reference sequence). After removal of 6 bases from V and 5 bases from J, the junction contained 9 bases not matched to a gene. The CDR3 contains 17 residues. DNA for the CDR3: TGTGCCAGCAGCGACGGGACTAGCGGGGGGGCCGGGGAGACCCAGTACTTC. It is translated as CASSDGTSGGAGETQYF.

The chain has TRBV27 and TRBJ2-2; 11 positions match TRBD1. Trimming at V came to 7 bases and at J to 4 bases, leaving 8 bases not matched to a gene. This CDR3 spans 16 amino acids. Germline values: CDR1 MNHEY, CDR2 SMNVEV (reference sequence). The CDR3 nucleotides are TGTGCCAGCACCCGGACAGGGGGCGTAATCACCGGGGAGCTGTTTTTT. It encodes CASTRTGGVITGELFF.

The J gene is TRBJ2-7, the V gene TRBV27; 7 bases match TRBD1. The CDR3 has 15 residues. V lost 5 bases to trimming and J lost 7 bases; unmatched junction nucleotides: 14. The germline V gene has CDR1 MNHEY and CDR2 SMNVEV (reference sequence). In DNA form, the CDR3 reads TGTGCCAGCAGTATACTACAGGGGACAGTTCAAGAGCAGTACTTC. Its translation: CASSILQGTVQEQYF.

This clonotype counts as large. V gene TRBV7-9 combines with J gene TRBJ2-1; TRBD2 agrees at 7 bases. V trimming: 5 bases; J trimming: 3 bases; junction bases outside the gene matches: 7. The CDR3 is made up of 15 amino acids. CDR1 and CDR2 from the germline V gene are SEHNR and FQNEAQ (reference sequence). The chain's CDR3 is CASSAPGGFYNEQFF. The CDR3 DNA reads as TGTGCCAGCAGCGCTCCCGGGGGGTTCTACAATGAGCAGTTCTTC.

The V call is TRBV11-2, the J call TRBJ2-5; 12 bases are shared with TRBD2. The germline V gene has CDR1 SGHAT and CDR2 FQNNGV. The ends lost 2 bases at V and 5 bases at J; junction bases unmatched: 3. The CDR3 loop spans 15 amino acids. DNA of the CDR3: TGTGCCAGCAGCTTACTAGCGGGGGGGGGGGAGACCCAGTACTTC. Protein product: CASSLLAGGGETQYF.

Sample share makes this clonotype large. The genes are TRBV24-1 and TRBJ1-2, with a possible D match to TRBD1 (5 bases). Germline V gene lookup returns CDR1 KGHDR and CDR2 SFDVKD. The CDR3 covers 10 residues. V dropped 12 bases and J dropped 8 bases, with 12 bases sitting between them. CDR3 in amino acids: CAAQGSGYTF. The CDR3, as DNA: TGTGCCGCGCAGGGTTCGGGCTACACCTTC.

The rearrangement links TRBV19 to TRBJ1-1; TRBD1 matches at 9 bases. The germline V gene has CDR1 LNHDA and CDR2 SQIVND (reference sequence). The J segment lost 4 bases and the V segment lost 10 bases, leaving 10 bases of the junction unmatched. The CDR3 spans 14 residues. The CDR3 reads CATSPTGGTTEAFF. As DNA, the CDR3 is TGTGCCACCAGCCCCACAGGGGGCACCACTGAAGCTTTCTTT.

In its sample, this clonotype ranks as large. The chain joins TRBV5-4 to TRBJ2-5, with D perhaps matching TRBD2 (6 bases). The germline V gene has CDR1 SGHNT and CDR2 YYREEE (reference sequence). This CDR3 has 14 amino acids. Trimming stripped 2 bases from V and 1 base from J, with 9 bases between. Here the CDR3 reads CASSLVGGQETQYF. CDR3 DNA: TGTGCCAGCAGCTTAGTGGGGGGCCAAGAGACCCAGTACTTC. The full variable domain, rest sourced from reference TRBV5-4 and TRBJ2-5, is ETGVTQSPTHLIKTRGQQVTLRCSSQSGHNTVSWYQQALGQGPQFIFQYYREEENGRGNFPPRFSGLQFPNYSSELNVNALELDDSALYLCASSLVGGQETQYFGPGTRLLVL.